What follows are 21 T cell receptor beta chains derived from one specimen sequenced in a study of CD8 T cells in Susac syndrome. Random hexamers were used to reverse transcribe roughly 0.45 to 1 ug of RNA. TCRdb reprocessed the immunoSEQ multiplex PCR reads with MiXCR, giving one entry per CDR3 protein. The table includes fewer than 250,000 distinct CDR3 sequences, roughly 92% detected once. Sequenced: CD4+ T cells from PBMCs. The receptor source for this set is a human donor in good health.

The chain uses TRBV2 and TRBJ2-5, with D perhaps TRBD2 (5 bases). CDR1 and CDR2 (germline): SNHLY, FYNNEI. The ends were cut back, 6 bases at V and 7 bases at J, with 15 bases in the middle. The CDR3 sequence is 13 residues long. The chain's CDR3 is CASRAGPAGTQYF. The CDR3 nucleotides are TGTGCCAGCAGGGCGGGCCCGGCAGGGACCCAGTACTTC.

This clonotype was found once. The chain employs TRBV7-2 and TRBJ1-6; 10 positions agree with TRBD1. This CDR3 spans 14 amino acids. The V segment lost 5 bases and the J segment 7 bases; nucleotides outside the gene matches: 2. Per the germline V gene, CDR1 is SGHTA and CDR2 is FQGNSA. CDR3 residues: CASSEGQGNSPLHF. In nucleotides, the CDR3 is TGTGCCAGCAGCGAGGGACAGGGGAATTCACCCCTCCACTTT.

The chain has TRBV3-1 and TRBJ2-5; D gene ambiguous. From germline, CDR1 is LGHDT and CDR2 YNNKEL (reference sequence). Trimming took 4 bases from V and 4 from J, leaving 10 bases between them. This CDR3 contains 13 residues. The CDR3 region is CASSPTRIETQYF. The CDR3 bases are TGTGCCAGCAGCCCGACAAGAATAGAGACCCAGTACTTC.

The rearrangement joins TRBV29-1 to TRBJ2-7; TRBD1 might be the D (5 bases). The CDR3 extends over 13 amino acids. Germline V gives CDR1 SQVTM, CDR2 ANQGSEA. Trimming pared 5 bases from V and 3 bases from J, leaving 14 bases between. The CDR3 protein is CSVQTARDYEQYF. CDR3 DNA: TGCAGCGTTCAGACAGCTAGAGACTACGAGCAGTACTTC.

The chain carries TRBV29-1 and TRBJ1-3; 8 bases are shared with TRBD1. This CDR3 is 14 amino acids long. The V and J ends lost 7 bases and 0 bases, in that order; junction bases with no gene match: 5. Germline V gene lookup returns CDR1 SQVTM and CDR2 ANQGSEA. The CDR3 region has the DNA TGCAGCGCCGGACAGGGCAGCTCTGGAAACACCATATATTTT. Translated, it gives CSAGQGSSGNTIYF.

CDR3 DNA: TGCAGCGTTGCGACCCTAACCTACGAGCAGTACTTC. Protein product: CSVATLTYEQYF. The chain has TRBV29-1 and TRBJ2-7; the D is unclear. Trimming took off 4 bases at V and 2 bases at J, with 9 bases between the two ends. In germline, CDR1 is SQVTM, CDR2 ANQGSEA. The CDR3 spans 12 residues.

The chain couples TRBV7-9 to TRBJ2-5, with 9 bases aligning to TRBD1. Losses at the gene ends were 6 bases for V and 2 bases for J; bases not matched to a gene: 4. In germline, CDR1 is SEHNR, CDR2 FQNEAQ (reference sequence). This CDR3 has 14 amino acids. The CDR3 spells CASRPGQGQETQYF. The CDR3 DNA sequence: TGTGCCAGCAGGCCTGGACAGGGGCAAGAGACCCAGTACTTC.

This chain connects TRBV6-5 to TRBJ1-5, with D uncertain. The CDR3 extends over 13 amino acids. Germline values: CDR1 MNHEY, CDR2 SVGAGI. With 5 bases removed from V and 3 bases from J, the gap between germline ends came to 8 bases. CDR3 residues: CASSPTLNQPQHF. In DNA, the CDR3 is TGTGCCAGCAGTCCCACCCTCAATCAGCCCCAGCATTTT.

This clonotype was counted a single time. V usage is TRBV12-3 or TRBV12-4 and J usage is TRBJ1-2, with 7 bases that match TRBD1. The V gene end was trimmed by 6 bases and the J gene end by 7 bases; junction bases not matched to a gene: 14. The CDR3 loop spans 15 amino acids. CDR3 sequence (DNA): TGTGCCAGCAGGCATGGGGACAGCTCCTTGGGTGGCTACACCTTC. Translation: CASRHGDSSLGGYTF.

The CDR3 DNA follows: TGTGCCAGCAGTTACAGCGGGGGCCATCTAAGACCCACAGATACGCAGTATTTT. As protein: CASSYSGGHLRPTDTQYF. The chain combines TRBV6-5 with TRBJ2-3, with 8 bases fitting TRBD2. V was clipped by 2 bases and J by 2 bases; unmatched bases: 12. CDR1 is MNHEY and CDR2 is SVGAGI in the germline V gene. This CDR3 contains 18 residues.

V and J are TRBV9 and TRBJ2-5, with no clear D. Trimming took off 0 bases at V and 5 bases at J, with 11 bases between the two ends. CDR3 length equals 14 residues. Germline CDR1 and CDR2: SGDLS and YYNGEE. The CDR3 nucleotides are TGTGCCAGCAGCGTAGAGCCTATGTGGGAGACCCAGTACTTC. It specifies CASSVEPMWETQYF.

The chain is built from TRBV20-1 and TRBJ2-7; maybe TRBD2 (6 bases). Germline CDR1 reads DFQATT; CDR2 reads SNEGSKA (reference sequence). The CDR3 contains 14 residues. Trimming cost V 3 bases and J 0 bases, with 12 bases left between them. The CDR3 DNA is TGCAGTGCTAGGCGGGACGGGAGCTCCTACGAGCAGTACTTC. It specifies CSARRDGSSYEQYF.

V and J are TRBV7-6 and TRBJ2-7; D perhaps matches TRBD2 (6 bases). Germline V gene sequence: CDR1 SGHVS, CDR2 FNYEAQ. With 6 bases removed from V and 4 bases from J, the gap between germline ends came to 22 bases. CDR3 length equals 16 residues. The CDR3 DNA reads TGTGCCAGCAGTCGACCAGCGGGTGGTCTCGGTTACGAGCAGTACTTC. Amino acid sequence: CASSRPAGGLGYEQYF.

V usage is TRBV6-2 or TRBV6-3 and J usage is TRBJ2-3; no reliable D call. With 0 bases removed from V and 8 bases from J, the gap between germline ends came to 9 bases. The CDR3 has 13 residues. The germline V gene encodes CDR1 MNHEY and CDR2 SVGEGT. CDR3 nucleotide sequence: TGTGCCAGCAGTTACTCGAAAGGTGGTACGCAGTATTTT. Amino acids: CASSYSKGGTQYF.

This chain uses TRBV7-3 with TRBJ2-1, with 7 positions matching TRBD2. Germline CDR1 is SGHTA and CDR2 is FQGTGA. The V gene end was trimmed by 5 bases and the J gene end by 2 bases; junction bases not matched to a gene: 6. The length of the CDR3 is 15 residues. The CDR3, as DNA: TGTGCCAGCAGCCCCGCGGGGGACGCCTACAATGAGCAGTTCTTC. Translation: CASSPAGDAYNEQFF.

This clonotype was detected once. The genes are TRBV7-8 and TRBJ1-1; weak D call: TRBD1 (6 bases). The CDR3 length is 14 residues. Germline-derived CDR1 and CDR2 are SGHVS and FQNEAQ. Trimming took 4 bases from V and 11 from J, leaving 20 bases between them. CDR3 loop: CASSSRQRGGGAFF. CDR3 coding DNA: TGTGCCAGCAGCTCCCGGCAGAGGGGGGGTGGGGCTTTCTTT.

The gene calls are TRBV28 and TRBJ1-4, with a possible D match to TRBD1 (5 bases). V lost 5 bases, J lost 4 bases, and 14 bases lay in between. CDR1 MDHEN and CDR2 SYDVKM come from the germline V gene. This CDR3 comprises 15 residues. The CDR3 bases are TGTGCCAGCAGTGCGCCGGGACGGATTAATGAAAAACTGTTTTTT. It yields the protein CASSAPGRINEKLFF.

The chain combines TRBV5-1 with TRBJ1-1, with a possible D match to TRBD1 (5 bases). Between the trimmed V and J ends, which lost 0 bases and 0 bases, there was a span of 9 bases. The CDR3 loop spans 15 amino acids. The germline gives CDR1 SGHRS, CDR2 YFSETQ. CDR3 DNA: TGCGCCAGCAGCTTGGAGACGACAGTGAACACTGAAGCTTTCTTT. This sequence encodes CASSLETTVNTEAFF.

The chain is built from TRBV6-1 and TRBJ1-5, with TRBD1 matching over 7 bases. This CDR3 region has 14 residues. J gave up 5 bases and V 5 bases, and 6 bases lay outside the gene matches. Germline CDR1 MNHNS, CDR2 SASEGT. CDR3 region: CASSPGGWDQPQHF. The CDR3 nucleotides are TGTGCCAGCAGTCCAGGGGGTTGGGATCAGCCCCAGCATTTT.

The rearrangement uses TRBV28 and TRBJ2-7; TRBD1 agrees at 7 bases. This CDR3 is built from 11 residues. From germline, CDR1 is MDHEN and CDR2 SYDVKM. V lost 10 bases and J lost 6; bases outside the gene matches: 6. In DNA, the CDR3 is TGTGCCACCGACACAGGGGTCGAGCAGTACGTC. Its translation is CATDTGVEQYV.

This clonotype appeared a single time. The chain uses TRBV3-1 and TRBJ1-2; D is possibly TRBD1 (5 bases). The CDR3 is 13 residues long. Trimming removed 2 bases at V and 4 bases at J, with 8 bases between. Germline CDR1 reads LGHDT; CDR2 reads YNNKEL (reference sequence). The CDR3 sequence is CASSQRGGYGYTF. In DNA, the CDR3 is TGTGCCAGCAGCCAAAGGGGAGGCTATGGCTACACCTTC.